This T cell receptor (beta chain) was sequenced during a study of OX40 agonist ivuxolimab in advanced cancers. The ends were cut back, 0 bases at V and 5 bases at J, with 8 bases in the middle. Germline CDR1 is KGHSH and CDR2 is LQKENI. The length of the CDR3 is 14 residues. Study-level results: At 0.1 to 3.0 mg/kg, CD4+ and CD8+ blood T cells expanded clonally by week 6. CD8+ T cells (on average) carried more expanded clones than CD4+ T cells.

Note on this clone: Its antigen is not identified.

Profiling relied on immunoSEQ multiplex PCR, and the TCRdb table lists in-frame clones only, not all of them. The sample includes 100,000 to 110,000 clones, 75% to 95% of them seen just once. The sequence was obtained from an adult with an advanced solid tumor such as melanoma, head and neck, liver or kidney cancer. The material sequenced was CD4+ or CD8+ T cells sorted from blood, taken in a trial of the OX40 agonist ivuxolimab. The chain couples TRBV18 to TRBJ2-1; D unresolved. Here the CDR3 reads CASSPPPDHNEQFF. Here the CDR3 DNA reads TGTGCCAGCTCACCACCGCCAGACCACAATGAGCAGTTCTTC.